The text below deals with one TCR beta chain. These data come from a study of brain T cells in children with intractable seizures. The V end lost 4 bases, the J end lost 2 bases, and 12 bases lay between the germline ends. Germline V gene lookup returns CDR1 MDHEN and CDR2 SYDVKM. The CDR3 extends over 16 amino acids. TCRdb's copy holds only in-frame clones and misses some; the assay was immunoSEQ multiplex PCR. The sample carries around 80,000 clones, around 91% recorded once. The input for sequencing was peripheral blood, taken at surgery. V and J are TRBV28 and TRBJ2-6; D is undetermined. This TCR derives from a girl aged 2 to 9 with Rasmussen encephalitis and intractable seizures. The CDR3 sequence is CASSYWSSTGANVLTF. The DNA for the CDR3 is TGTGCCAGCAGTTACTGGAGTTCGACTGGGGCCAACGTCCTGACTTTC.